This is a list of T cell receptor beta chains from one sample in a study of blood T cells in healthy people across ages. TCRdb passed the 5' RACE reads through MiXCR, listing each CDR3 protein once. The sample holds 540,000 or so distinct CDR3 sequences, roughly 29% seen once. The material sequenced was blood. Receptors originate from a woman aged 70-85 years in good health. The conserved cysteine and the conserved F or W are not part of the CDR3 here. Fields, in order: CDR3 length, V gene, J gene, CDR3 protein.

cdr3_length: 12; v_call: TRBV4-1; j_call: TRBJ2-5; cdr3_aa: ASSRGTLEETQY
cdr3_length: 11; v_call: TRBV29-1; j_call: TRBJ1-5; cdr3_aa: SVTENLNQPQH
cdr3_length: 13; v_call: TRBV28; j_call: TRBJ2-2; cdr3_aa: ASSPYNKNTGELF
cdr3_length: 12; v_call: TRBV4-1; j_call: TRBJ2-5; cdr3_aa: ASSIDGYQETQY
cdr3_length: 11; v_call: TRBV12-3/TRBV12-4; j_call: TRBJ2-7; cdr3_aa: ASSSAGESEQY
cdr3_length: 15; v_call: TRBV3-1; j_call: TRBJ1-3; cdr3_aa: ASSQDRDSEPGNTIY
cdr3_length: 13; v_call: TRBV4-2; j_call: TRBJ1-2; cdr3_aa: ASSRLESGKGGYT
cdr3_length: 13; v_call: TRBV19; j_call: TRBJ1-5; cdr3_aa: ASSIRGGGNQPQH
cdr3_length: 11; v_call: TRBV18; j_call: NA; cdr3_aa: ASSPRALAEQY
cdr3_length: 13; v_call: TRBV15; j_call: TRBJ1-6; cdr3_aa: ATSREFRRNSPLH
cdr3_length: 11; v_call: TRBV12-3/TRBV12-4; j_call: TRBJ1-1; cdr3_aa: ASSQGTNTEAF
cdr3_length: 14; v_call: TRBV6-1; j_call: TRBJ2-1; cdr3_aa: ASSEGVTTSGDEQF
cdr3_length: 13; v_call: TRBV7-2; j_call: TRBJ1-4; cdr3_aa: ASSEQGGGYEKLF
cdr3_length: 11; v_call: TRBV5-1; j_call: TRBJ1-1; cdr3_aa: ASRPAGSTEAF
cdr3_length: 11; v_call: TRBV5-1; j_call: TRBJ1-5; cdr3_aa: ASSSDGYQPQH
cdr3_length: 12; v_call: TRBV18; j_call: TRBJ2-5; cdr3_aa: ASSPWNIRETQY
cdr3_length: 13; v_call: TRBV20-1; j_call: TRBJ2-2; cdr3_aa: SARRTGGAGGELF
cdr3_length: 14; v_call: TRBV3-1; j_call: TRBJ2-5; cdr3_aa: ASSQVGTALGETQY
cdr3_length: 14; v_call: TRBV6-2/TRBV6-3; j_call: TRBJ2-1; cdr3_aa: ASKDVRGLAVGEQF
cdr3_length: 13; v_call: TRBV4-2; j_call: TRBJ2-6; cdr3_aa: ASSQERGGANVLT
cdr3_length: 14; v_call: TRBV5-1; j_call: NA; cdr3_aa: ASSVGGRTYSYEQY
cdr3_length: 11; v_call: TRBV10-3; j_call: TRBJ2-3; cdr3_aa: AIAFGLGDTQY
cdr3_length: 14; v_call: TRBV7-9; j_call: TRBJ1-1; cdr3_aa: ASSFEGARANTEAF
cdr3_length: 10; v_call: TRBV6-2/TRBV6-3; j_call: TRBJ2-1; cdr3_aa: ASSPSRREQF
cdr3_length: 11; v_call: TRBV27; j_call: TRBJ2-7; cdr3_aa: ASSLSTGNEQY
cdr3_length: 14; v_call: TRBV4-2; j_call: TRBJ1-2; cdr3_aa: ASSQAVGQGSAGYT
cdr3_length: 15; v_call: TRBV7-2; j_call: TRBJ2-5; cdr3_aa: ASSLGRDHLIVETQY
cdr3_length: 13; v_call: TRBV5-1; j_call: TRBJ2-3; cdr3_aa: ASSLGGGWADTQY
cdr3_length: 11; v_call: TRBV14; j_call: TRBJ1-2; cdr3_aa: ASSQDTQWGYT
cdr3_length: 13; v_call: TRBV5-1; j_call: TRBJ1-1; cdr3_aa: ASSLDGGLNTEAF
cdr3_length: 10; v_call: TRBV6-5; j_call: TRBJ2-4; cdr3_aa: ASSYEASKRY
cdr3_length: 13; v_call: TRBV5-1; j_call: TRBJ2-7; cdr3_aa: ASSFGPDTLYEQY
cdr3_length: 15; v_call: TRBV12-3/TRBV12-4; j_call: TRBJ2-1; cdr3_aa: ASSFDRGARVNNEQF
cdr3_length: 16; v_call: TRBV25-1; j_call: TRBJ1-4; cdr3_aa: ASSDRTGTGGAGEKLF
cdr3_length: 14; v_call: TRBV7-2; j_call: TRBJ1-4; cdr3_aa: ASSLGGRDTSEKLF
cdr3_length: 14; v_call: TRBV5-4; j_call: TRBJ2-3; cdr3_aa: ASSSVAQRGTDTQY
cdr3_length: 13; v_call: TRBV7-2; j_call: TRBJ2-5; cdr3_aa: ASSLNRGRGETQY